This T cell receptor beta chain was obtained from a study of T cell responses to AZD1222 COVID-19 vaccine. Trimming pared 6 bases from V and 4 bases from J, leaving 9 bases between. From germline, CDR1 is MNHEY and CDR2 SVGAGI. This CDR3 is built from 12 residues. Data came from immunoSEQ multiplex PCR; TCRdb stores just in-frame clones and leaves some out. The sample has 150,000 or so clones, around 85% seen once. Here the sequenced sample was peripheral blood, taken on day 0 of MenACWY control vaccination. The chain joins TRBV6-5 to TRBJ1-2, with D unresolved. The TCR was taken from an adult in good health. CDR3 protein: CASSDGIYGYTF. CDR3 DNA sequence: TGTGCCAGCAGCGACGGAATCTATGGCTACACCTTC.